The source of this T cell receptor (beta chain) is a study of cytomegalovirus exposure and HLA in healthy donors. Regarding the study as a whole: Later work found that TCR association rates differed between HLA loci; DRB1 had the most and HLA-C the fewest. The authors confirmed in vitro that three CMV-associated chains were specific for CMV antigens. Roughly uniform sequencing depth across donors was assumed, possibly incorrectly.

The PCR was carried out with 60 Vbeta primers and 13 Jbeta primers. Produced via immunoSEQ multiplex PCR; TCRdb's table is partial and in-frame only. The sample table sets out around 200,000 clones. Germline loops: CDR1 ENHRY, CDR2 SYGVKD. This CDR3 is built from 13 residues. Each of the donors was a healthy bone marrow donor. To note about this clone: Antigen specificity is unknown. A junction boundary mismatches the germline segment, possibly from a read error.

The chain joins TRBV10-3 to TRBJ2-1; 10 nucleotides agree with TRBD2. This TCR derives from a girl between 2 and 10 years old in good health and CMV-seropositive. Sample: PBMCs. The CDR3 loop reads CAISGLADNGQFF. In DNA, the CDR3 is TGTGCCATCAGCGGACTAGCGGACAATGGGCAGTTCTTC.